These T cell receptor beta chains were read from a single sample in a study of OX40 agonist ivuxolimab in advanced cancers. Only in-frame clones appear in the TCRdb table, and some are missing; sequencing was by immunoSEQ multiplex PCR. The sample shows 90,000 to 120,000 clones, around 93% of them seen only once. The sequenced sample was CD4+ or CD8+ T cells sorted from blood, obtained in a trial of the OX40 agonist ivuxolimab. The source is an adult with an advanced solid tumor such as melanoma, head and neck, liver or kidney cancer. Both conserved end residues are trimmed from each CDR3.

V	J	CDR3
TRBV7-8	TRBJ2-2	ASSFSYRADTNTGELF
TRBV28	TRBJ1-2	AIADGTNYGYT
TRBV6-1	TRBJ1-5	ASSLQGNQPQH
TRBV5-1	TRBJ2-7	ASSLGETGVEQY
TRBV7-9	TRBJ1-2	ASSLFGDSYGYT
TRBV30	TRBJ2-7	AWSVMRLASSYEQY
TRBV19	TRBJ1-6	ASSISPPRGGNSPLH
TRBV28	TRBJ2-1	ASSLGTGQF
TRBV6-1	TRBJ2-3	ASSASETSTDTQY
TRBV28	TRBJ1-1	ASSLKGGPAEAF
TRBV29-1	TRBJ2-5	SVVNRAVETQY
TRBV11-3	TRBJ2-1	ASSIRRSDISYNEQF
TRBV7-2	TRBJ2-4	ASSSQRTSGRGNIQY
TRBV5-8	TRBJ2-1	ASSKDGYSYNEQF
TRBV2	TRBJ1-2	ASSEQGWST
TRBV19	TRBJ1-5	ASSIMGGNQPQH
TRBV9	TRBJ1-1	ASSVGTGTGSRNTEAF
TRBV6-1	TRBJ2-7	ASSEADRVQY
TRBV27	TRBJ2-3	ASEPYLRGLHTQY
TRBV21-1	TRBJ1-5	ALTQANQPQH
TRBV11-2	TRBJ2-5	ASSLVLGPQETQY
TRBV2	TRBJ2-5	ASSPSSLPGAGGPTQY
TRBV12-5	TRBJ2-1	ASGPPEGGPYNEQF
TRBV6-5	TRBJ2-2	ASRTITNTGELF